A single sample gave rise to the 5 T cell receptor beta chains below, sequenced in a study of blood T cell repertoires in COVID-19. Only in-frame clones appear in the TCRdb table, and some are missing; sequencing was by immunoSEQ multiplex PCR. The sample holds hundreds of thousands of clones, around nine tenths seen once. Sequencing used peripheral blood. These receptors were obtained from a woman aged 55-70 years with COVID-19, enrolled during active disease.

This chain joins TRBV27 and TRBJ1-2, with D tentatively TRBD1 (5 bases). The CDR3 totals 14 residues. CDR1 and CDR2 from the germline V gene are MNHEY and SMNVEV (reference sequence). V lost 6 bases and J 7 bases, leaving 18 bases between the germline ends. The CDR3 bases are TGTGCCAGCAGGTACCTACAGGTCCTCTCTGGCTACACCTTC. Its translation is CASRYLQVLSGYTF.

In this sample, this clone turned up a few times. V and J are TRBV7-2 and TRBJ1-6, with 8 bases that match TRBD1. Germline V gene data show CDR1 as SGHTA and CDR2 as FQGNSA. V shed 2 bases and J 0 bases; nucleotides not matched to a gene: 6. The CDR3 is 18 amino acids. The CDR3, as DNA: TGTGCCAGCAGCTTAAGGACAGGGTTCAGCTCCTATAATTCACCCCTCCACTTT. Translation gives CASSLRTGFSSYNSPLHF.

The rearrangement uses TRBV7-3 and TRBJ2-5; D possibly corresponds to TRBD1 (7 bases). V lost 5 bases to trimming and J lost 5 bases, with 15 bases between them. This CDR3 is 14 amino acids long. Germline V CDR1 and CDR2: SGHTA, FQGTGA. The CDR3 nucleotides read TGTGCCAGCAGCCCATCACAGGGGAGGGAGACCCAGTACTTC. Protein product: CASSPSQGRETQYF.

The CDR3 region has the DNA TGTGCCAGCGTTACAGGGGGCTTTGGAAACACCATATATTTT. Its translation is CASVTGGFGNTIYF. V is TRBV27 and J is TRBJ1-3, with 9 positions matching TRBD1. Germline CDR1 is MNHEY and CDR2 is SMNVEV (reference sequence). The CDR3 loop spans 14 amino acids. V lost 8 bases, J lost 3 bases, and 5 bases stayed unmatched.

This chain uses TRBV5-1 with TRBJ2-1; D is possibly TRBD2 (6 bases). CDR3 length: 16 residues. Germline CDR1 and CDR2: SGHRS and YFSETQ. The V end was cut by 2 bases, the J end by 0 bases, with 12 bases between. This CDR3 is CASSFIAGSSYNEQFF. As DNA, the CDR3 is TGCGCCAGCAGCTTTATTGCGGGGTCCTCCTACAATGAGCAGTTCTTC.